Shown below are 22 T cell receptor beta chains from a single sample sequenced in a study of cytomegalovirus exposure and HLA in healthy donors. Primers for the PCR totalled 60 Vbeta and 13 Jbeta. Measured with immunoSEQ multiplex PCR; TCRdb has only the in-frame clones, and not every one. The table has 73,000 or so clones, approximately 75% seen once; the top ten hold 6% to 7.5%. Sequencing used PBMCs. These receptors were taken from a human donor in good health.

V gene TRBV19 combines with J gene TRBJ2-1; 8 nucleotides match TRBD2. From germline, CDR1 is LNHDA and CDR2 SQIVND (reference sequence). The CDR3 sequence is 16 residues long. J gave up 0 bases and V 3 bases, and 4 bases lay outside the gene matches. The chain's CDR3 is CASSIIAGRSYNEQFF. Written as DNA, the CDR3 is TGTGCCAGTAGTATCATAGCGGGGCGCTCCTACAATGAGCAGTTCTTC.

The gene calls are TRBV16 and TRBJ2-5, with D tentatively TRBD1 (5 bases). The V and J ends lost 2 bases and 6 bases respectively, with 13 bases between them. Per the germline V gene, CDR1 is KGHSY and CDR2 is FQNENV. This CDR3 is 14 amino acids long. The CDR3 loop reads CASSQRRAQQTQYF. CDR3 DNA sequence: TGTGCCAGCAGCCAACGCAGGGCTCAACAGACCCAGTACTTC.

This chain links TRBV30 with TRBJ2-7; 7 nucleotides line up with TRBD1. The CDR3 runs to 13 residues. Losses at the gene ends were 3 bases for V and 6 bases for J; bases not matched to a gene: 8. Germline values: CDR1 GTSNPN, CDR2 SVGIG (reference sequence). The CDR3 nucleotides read TGTGCCTGGAGCCGGACAGGATTACGCGAGCAGTACTTC. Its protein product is CAWSRTGLREQYF.

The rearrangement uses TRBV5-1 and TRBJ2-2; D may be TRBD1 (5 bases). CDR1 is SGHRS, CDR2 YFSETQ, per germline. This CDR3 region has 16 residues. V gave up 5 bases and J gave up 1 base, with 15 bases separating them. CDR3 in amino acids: CASSLQGTQNTGELFF. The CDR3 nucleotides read TGCGCCAGCAGTCTCCAGGGTACCCAGAACACCGGGGAGCTGTTTTTT.

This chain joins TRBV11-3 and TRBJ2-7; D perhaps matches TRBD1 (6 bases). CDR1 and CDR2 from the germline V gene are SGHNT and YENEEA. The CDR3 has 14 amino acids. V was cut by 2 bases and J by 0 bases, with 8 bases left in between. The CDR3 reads CASSLQDSSYEQYF. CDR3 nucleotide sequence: TGTGCCAGCAGCTTACAGGACAGCTCCTACGAGCAGTACTTC.

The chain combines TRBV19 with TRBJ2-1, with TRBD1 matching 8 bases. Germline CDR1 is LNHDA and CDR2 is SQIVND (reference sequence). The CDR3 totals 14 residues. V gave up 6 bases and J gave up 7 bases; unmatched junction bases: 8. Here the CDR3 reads CASSRTGSRNEQFF. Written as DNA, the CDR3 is TGTGCCAGTAGCCGGACAGGGTCGAGGAATGAGCAGTTCTTC.

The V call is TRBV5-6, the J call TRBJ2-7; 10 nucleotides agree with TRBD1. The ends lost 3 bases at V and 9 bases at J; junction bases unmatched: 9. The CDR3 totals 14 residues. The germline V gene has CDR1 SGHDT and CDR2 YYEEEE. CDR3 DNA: TGTGCCAGCAGCTCTCGGGACAGGGGATTTGGGCAGTACTTC. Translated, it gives CASSSRDRGFGQYF.

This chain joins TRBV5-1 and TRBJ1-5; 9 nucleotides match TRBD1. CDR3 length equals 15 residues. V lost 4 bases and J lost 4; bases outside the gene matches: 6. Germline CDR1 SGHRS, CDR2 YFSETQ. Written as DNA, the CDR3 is TGCGCCAGCAGCCAGGGACAGGGAGGTAATCAGCCCCAGCATTTT. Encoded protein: CASSQGQGGNQPQHF.

The CDR3 DNA sequence: TGTGCCAGCAGTTTTTCAGGGGGCCCTGGAAACACCATATATTTT. This sequence encodes CASSFSGGPGNTIYF. The rearrangement links TRBV28 to TRBJ1-3; 8 nucleotides line up with TRBD1. CDR1 is MDHEN and CDR2 is SYDVKM in the germline V gene. Unmatched junction bases numbered 3, after V lost 3 bases and J lost 2 bases. This CDR3 has 15 residues. Combining the CDR3 with reference TRBV28 and TRBJ1-3 gives the whole variable domain DVKVTQSSRYLVKRTGEKVFLECVQDMDHENMFWYRQDPGLGLRLIYFSYDVKMKEKGDIPEGYSVSREKKERFSLILESASTNQTSMYLCASSFSGGPGNTIYFGEGSWLTVV.

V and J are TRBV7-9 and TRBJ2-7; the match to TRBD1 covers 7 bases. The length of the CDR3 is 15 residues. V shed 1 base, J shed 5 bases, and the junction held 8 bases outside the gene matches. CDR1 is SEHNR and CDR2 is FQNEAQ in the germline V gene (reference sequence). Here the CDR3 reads CASSLEGTATDEQYF. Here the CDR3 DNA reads TGTGCCAGCAGCTTAGAAGGGACAGCCACCGACGAGCAGTACTTC. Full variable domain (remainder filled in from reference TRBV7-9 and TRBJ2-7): DTGVSQNPRHKITKRGQNVTFRCDPISEHNRLYWYRQTLGQGPEFLTYFQNEAQLEKSRLLSDRFSAERPKGSFSTLEIQRTEQGDSAMYLCASSLEGTATDEQYFGPGTRLTVT.

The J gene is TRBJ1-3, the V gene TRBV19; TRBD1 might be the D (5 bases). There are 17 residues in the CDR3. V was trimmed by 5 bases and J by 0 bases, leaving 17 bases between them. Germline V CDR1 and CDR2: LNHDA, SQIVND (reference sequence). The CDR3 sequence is CASSASQATTSGNTIYF. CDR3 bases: TGTGCCAGTAGTGCATCACAGGCTACAACCTCTGGAAACACCATATATTTT.

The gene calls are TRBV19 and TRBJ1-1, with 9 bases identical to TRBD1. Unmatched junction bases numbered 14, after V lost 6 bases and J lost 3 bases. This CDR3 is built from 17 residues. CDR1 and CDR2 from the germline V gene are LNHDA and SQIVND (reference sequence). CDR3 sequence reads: CASSKWTGAGGDTEAFF. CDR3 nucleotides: TGTGCCAGTAGCAAATGGACAGGGGCCGGGGGGGACACTGAAGCTTTCTTT.

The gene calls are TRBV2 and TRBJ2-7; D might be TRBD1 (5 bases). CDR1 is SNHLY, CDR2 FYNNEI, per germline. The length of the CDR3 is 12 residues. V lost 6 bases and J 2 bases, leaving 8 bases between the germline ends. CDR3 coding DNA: TGTGCCAGCAGCAGGGTCGCCTACGAGCAGTACTTC. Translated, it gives CASSRVAYEQYF.

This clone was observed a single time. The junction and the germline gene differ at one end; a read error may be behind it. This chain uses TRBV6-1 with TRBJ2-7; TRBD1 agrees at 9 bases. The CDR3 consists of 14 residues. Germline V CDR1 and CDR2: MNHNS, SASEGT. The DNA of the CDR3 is TGTGCCAGCAATGAAACAGGGGGCGACTACGAGCAGTACTTC. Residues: CASNETGGDYEQYF.

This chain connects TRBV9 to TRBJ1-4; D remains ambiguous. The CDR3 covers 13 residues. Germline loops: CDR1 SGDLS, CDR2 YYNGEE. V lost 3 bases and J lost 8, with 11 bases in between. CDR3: CASSGEEAEKLFF. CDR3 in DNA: TGTGCCAGCAGCGGGGAGGAGGCGGAAAAACTGTTTTTT.

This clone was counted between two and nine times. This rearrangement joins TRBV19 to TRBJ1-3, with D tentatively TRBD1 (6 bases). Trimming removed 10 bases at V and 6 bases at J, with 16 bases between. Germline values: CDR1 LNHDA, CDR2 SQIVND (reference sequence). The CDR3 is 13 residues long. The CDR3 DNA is TGTGCCACCGAAGAGGGGACAAAAAACACCATATATTTT. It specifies CATEEGTKNTIYF.

Here the CDR3 reads CASSPLTGGSGNQPQHF. CDR3 coding DNA: TGTGCCAGCAGTCCCCTGACAGGGGGCTCGGGCAATCAGCCCCAGCATTTT. The V and J genes are TRBV27 and TRBJ1-5, with TRBD1 identical over 10 bases. The J segment lost 2 bases and the V segment lost 5 bases, leaving 9 bases of the junction unmatched. The CDR3 extends over 17 amino acids. Germline V gene lookup returns CDR1 MNHEY and CDR2 SMNVEV (reference sequence).

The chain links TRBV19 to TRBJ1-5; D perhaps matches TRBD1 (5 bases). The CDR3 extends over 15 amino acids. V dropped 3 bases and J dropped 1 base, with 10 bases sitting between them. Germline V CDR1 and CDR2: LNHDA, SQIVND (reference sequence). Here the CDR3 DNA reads TGTGCCAGTAGTATCGGGGGGGAAAGCAATCAGCCCCAGCATTTT. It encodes CASSIGGESNQPQHF.

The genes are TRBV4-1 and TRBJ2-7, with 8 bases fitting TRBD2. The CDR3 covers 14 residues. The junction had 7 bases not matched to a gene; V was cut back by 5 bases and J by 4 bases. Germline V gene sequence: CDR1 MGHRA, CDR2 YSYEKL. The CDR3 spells CASSTAGGEYEQYF. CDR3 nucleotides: TGCGCCAGCAGCACGGCGGGGGGAGAGTACGAGCAGTACTTC.

CDR3 in amino acids: CASSPRLAGASYNEQFF. The DNA of the CDR3 is TGTGCCAGCAGTCCGCGACTAGCGGGGGCCTCCTACAATGAGCAGTTCTTC. The genes are TRBV27 and TRBJ2-1, with 12 bases aligning to TRBD2. Per the germline V gene, CDR1 is MNHEY and CDR2 is SMNVEV (reference sequence). The CDR3 extends over 17 amino acids. With 5 bases clipped from V and 0 bases from J, the junction kept 5 bases outside the gene matches.

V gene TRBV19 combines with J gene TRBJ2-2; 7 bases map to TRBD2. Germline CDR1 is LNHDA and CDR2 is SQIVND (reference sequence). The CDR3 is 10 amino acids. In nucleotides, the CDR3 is TGTGCAGCGGGAACCGGGGAGCTGTTTTTT. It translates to CAAGTGELFF. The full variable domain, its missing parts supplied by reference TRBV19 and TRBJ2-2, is DGGITQSPKYLFRKEGQNVTLSCEQNLNHDAMYWYRQDPGQGLRLIYYSQIVNDFQKGDIAEGYSVSREKKESFPLTVTSAQKNPTAFYLCAAGTGELFFGEGSRLTVL.

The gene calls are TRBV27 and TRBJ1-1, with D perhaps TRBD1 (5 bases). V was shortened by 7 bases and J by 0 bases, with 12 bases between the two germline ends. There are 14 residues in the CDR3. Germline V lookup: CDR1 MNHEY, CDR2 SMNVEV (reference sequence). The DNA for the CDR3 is TGTGCCAGCAAGTATGCGGGGCTGAACACTGAAGCTTTCTTT. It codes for CASKYAGLNTEAFF.